These T cell receptor beta chains were read from a single sample in a study of shared clonotypes between healthy human individuals. Sequencing used immunoSEQ multiplex PCR; TCRdb keeps in-frame clones, though not all of them. This table has more than 400,000 clones, 90% to 96% appearing once. Sequenced: naive CD4+ T cells sorted from blood. These receptors were taken from a woman in her twenties or thirties in good health. Both conserved end residues are part of each CDR3. Each record gives: CDR3 length, D gene, J gene, V gene, clone size, CDR3 DNA, CDR3 protein. A D gene is named only where the DNA matches it firmly. Some rows mark clone size as missing; the rest say once, few, many or name a class of expanded clone.

13,-,TRBJ1-2,TRBV28,-,TGTGCCATCTCGGGACGGCGATTTTATGGCTACACCTTC,CAISGRRFYGYTF
15,-,TRBJ2-7,TRBV15,once,TGTGCCACCAGCCGCGCCGGGGCGCATTCCTACGAGCAGTACTTC,CATSRAGAHSYEQYF
17,-,TRBJ2-3,TRBV7-9,-,TGTGCCAGCAGCCCTAGGAGAGGGGACGAAGGCACAGATACGCAGTATTTT,CASSPRRGDEGTDTQYF
16,-,TRBJ2-1,TRBV5-1,-,TGCGCCAGCAGCTTGGTCACGGGGACCAACTACAATGAGCAGTTCTTC,CASSLVTGTNYNEQFF
14,-,TRBJ2-5,TRBV7-9,-,TGTGCCAGCAGCCCACAAAGGGGGAGGGAGACCCAGTACTTC,CASSPQRGRETQYF
20,-,TRBJ1-2,TRBV28,-,TGTGCCAGCAGTATAAGAGACCTCCGGGACGGAAGTAAAGGGGCCTATGGCTACACCTTC,CASSIRDLRDGSKGAYGYTF
15,-,TRBJ2-7,TRBV18,-,TGTGCCAGCTCACCAGGCGCTCTCCGGCCCTACGAGCAGTACTTC,CASSPGALRPYEQYF
13,-,TRBJ2-1,TRBV18,-,TGTGCCAGCTCACCACTGGACGGCAATGAGCAGTTCTTC,CASSPLDGNEQFF
13,-,TRBJ2-7,TRBV11-2,-,TGTGCCAGCAGCCTTTGGAGTTCCTACGAGCAGTACTTC,CASSLWSSYEQYF
14,-,TRBJ1-1,TRBV18,-,TGTGCCAGCTCACCCACGACAAAGAACACTGAAGCTTTCTTT,CASSPTTKNTEAFF
13,TRBD1,TRBJ2-7,TRBV23-1,-,TGCGCCAGCGGGGGACAGGGGATCTACGAGCAGTACTTC,CASGGQGIYEQYF
16,TRBD1,TRBJ2-1,TRBV7-6,-,TGTGCCAGCAGCGGACAGGGGGTAGGCTCCTACAATGAGCAGTTCTTC,CASSGQGVGSYNEQFF
12,-,TRBJ2-5,TRBV5-1,-,TGCGCCAGCAACGAACCCCCAGAGACCCAGTACTTC,CASNEPPETQYF
15,-,TRBJ1-5,TRBV28,-,TGTGCCAGCAGTTTCGCAGGGGTGATTAATCAGCCCCAGCATTTT,CASSFAGVINQPQHF
16,TRBD1,TRBJ1-4,TRBV4-2,-,TGTGCCAGCAGCCAAGAGGGGGGACAGGGAAGCGAAAAACTGTTTTTT,CASSQEGGQGSEKLFF
12,TRBD1,TRBJ1-1,TRBV2,-,TGTGCCAGCAGCACAGGGGATTCTGAAGCTTTCTTT,CASSTGDSEAFF
16,-,TRBJ1-1,TRBV9,-,TGTGCCAGCAGCCCCTGGGGCTCGGGGAAGAACACTGAAGCTTTCTTT,CASSPWGSGKNTEAFF
16,-,TRBJ1-5,TRBV6-4,-,TGTGCCAGCAGTGGCCGACGGGGGGCAAGAGGTCAGCCCCAGCATTTT,CASSGRRGARGQPQHF
13,-,TRBJ1-1,TRBV10-3,-,TGTGCCATCAGAAGCAGGATAGACACTGAAGCTTTCTTT,CAIRSRIDTEAFF
14,-,TRBJ1-1,TRBV5-1,-,TGCGCCAGCAGCCAGGGACGGCCTGGGACTGAAGCTTTCTTT,CASSQGRPGTEAFF
13,-,TRBJ2-3,TRBV9,-,TGTGCCAGCAGCGTCGTCGGCACAGATACGCAGTATTTT,CASSVVGTDTQYF
17,TRBD2,TRBJ2-1,TRBV28,-,TGTGCCAGCAGTTTGTACGGACTAGCGGGAGGGGACAATGAGCAGTTCTTC,CASSLYGLAGGDNEQFF
15,-,TRBJ1-5,TRBV19,-,TGTGCCAGTAGTATTATCCATGGGGGAAATCAGCCCCAGCATTTT,CASSIIHGGNQPQHF
14,-,TRBJ2-6,TRBV19,-,TGTGCCAGTAGTCCCCGTTCTGGGGCCAACGTCCTGACTTTC,CASSPRSGANVLTF
14,-,TRBJ2-1,TRBV5-6,-,TGTGCCAGCAGCTCACAGGGATCCTACAATGAGCAGTTCTTC,CASSSQGSYNEQFF
13,-,TRBJ1-5,TRBV28,-,TGTGCCAGCAGTTTAAGGGGCGGACAGCCCCAGCATTTT,CASSLRGGQPQHF
12,-,TRBJ2-5,TRBV2,-,TGTGCCAGCAGCGGAGGCGGGGAGACCCAGTACTTC,CASSGGGETQYF
15,TRBD1,TRBJ2-7,TRBV6-1,-,TGTGCCAGCAGTACGCAGACAGGGCCGGACTACGAGCAGTACTTC,CASSTQTGPDYEQYF
13,-,TRBJ1-2,TRBV11-2,once,TGTGCCAGCAGTTCAGGAATTAACTATGGCTACACCTTC,CASSSGINYGYTF
17,TRBD1,TRBJ1-5,TRBV7-7,-,TGTGCCAGCAGCTTTGTAGGACAGGGCCGGTCCAATCAGCCCCAGCATTTT,CASSFVGQGRSNQPQHF
12,-,TRBJ1-1,TRBV9,once,TGTGCCAGCAGCTCGGTTAACACTGAAGCTTTCTTT,CASSSVNTEAFF
22,-,TRBJ2-7,TRBV28,-,TGTGCCAGCAGTTTGCGGGGACAGAAACGCGGGAGATTGGGGGCCCCCTCCTACGAGCAGTACTTC,CASSLRGQKRGRLGAPSYEQYF
15,TRBD2,TRBJ2-7,TRBV29-1,-,TGCAGCGTTGTCACCGGGCTCCACACCGGGGGGGAGCAGTACTTC,CSVVTGLHTGGEQYF
14,TRBD1,TRBJ1-4,TRBV28,-,TGTGCCAGCAGACCCGACAGGGTGGGCGAAAAACTGTTTTTT,CASRPDRVGEKLFF
18,-,TRBJ2-3,TRBV27,-,TGTGCCAGCAGTTTATTCGCCTTTGGGGGCGCTACAACAGATACGCAGTATTTT,CASSLFAFGGATTDTQYF
16,TRBD1,TRBJ2-2,TRBV27,once,TGTGCCAGCAGTCTGAGGTACCGACAGGGAACCGGGGAGCTGTTTTTT,CASSLRYRQGTGELFF
16,-,TRBJ2-7,TRBV19,-,TGTGCCAGTAGTTCTACAGGGAGAGGCCGGTCCTACGAGCAGTACTTC,CASSSTGRGRSYEQYF
12,-,TRBJ2-7,TRBV7-2,once,TGTGCCAGCAGCCCCTACATTGAGGAGCAGTACTTC,CASSPYIEEQYF
20,-,TRBJ2-6,TRBV19,-,TGTGCCAGTAGTATAAAGGGTAAAACCTCCCGAGGGTCGGGGGCCAACGTCCTGACTTTC,CASSIKGKTSRGSGANVLTF
13,-,TRBJ2-7,TRBV16,-,TGTGCCAGCAGCCCAGGTGCGAGCTACGAGCAGTACTTC,CASSPGASYEQYF
14,TRBD1,TRBJ1-2,TRBV5-1,-,TGCGCCAGCAGCCTGTCCGGGACAGGGGCCGGCTACACCTTC,CASSLSGTGAGYTF
15,TRBD1,TRBJ2-7,TRBV7-8,-,TGTGCCAGCAGCTCCAACCGGGACAGGGTCTACGAGCAGTACTTC,CASSSNRDRVYEQYF
16,TRBD1,TRBJ2-2,TRBV6-1,-,TGTGCCAGCAGTGAGCCGGGACAGGGGTTTCCCGGGGAGCTGTTTTTT,CASSEPGQGFPGELFF
17,-,TRBJ2-7,TRBV7-9,-,TGTGCCAGCAGCCAGGGGGGCGCCGGGACACCATCCTACGAGCAGTACTTC,CASSQGGAGTPSYEQYF
16,TRBD2,TRBJ2-5,TRBV7-9,-,TGTGCCATTGATAGGGGTCTAGCGGGGCGAAAAGAGACCCAGTACTTC,CAIDRGLAGRKETQYF
14,-,TRBJ1-2,TRBV28,-,TGTGCCAGCAGTTTGGACGAACCTAACTATGGCTACACCTTC,CASSLDEPNYGYTF
20,-,TRBJ1-2,TRBV30,-,TGTGCCTGGAAGGATTCCTACTTTCGCGTGGATCAAAGTGTAAACTATGGCTACACCTTC,CAWKDSYFRVDQSVNYGYTF